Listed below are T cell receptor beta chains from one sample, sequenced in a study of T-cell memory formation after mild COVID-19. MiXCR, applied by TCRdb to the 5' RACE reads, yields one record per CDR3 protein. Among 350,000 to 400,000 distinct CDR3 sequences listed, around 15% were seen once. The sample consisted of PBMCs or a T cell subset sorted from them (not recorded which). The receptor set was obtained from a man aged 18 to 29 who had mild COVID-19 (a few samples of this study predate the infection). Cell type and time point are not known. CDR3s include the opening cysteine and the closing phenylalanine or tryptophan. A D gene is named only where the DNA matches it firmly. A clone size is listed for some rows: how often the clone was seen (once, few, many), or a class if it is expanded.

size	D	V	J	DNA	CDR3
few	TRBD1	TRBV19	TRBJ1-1	TGTGCCACCTCCGGACAGGTCTTTGAAGCTTTCTTT	CATSGQVFEAFF
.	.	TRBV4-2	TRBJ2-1	TGTGCCAGCAGCCCATACCCTGGGGTAGGGAAGGATGAGCAGTTCTTC	CASSPYPGVGKDEQFF
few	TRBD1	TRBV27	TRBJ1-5	TGTGCCAGCAGGACAGGGGGCAAACTGAATCAGCCCCAGCATTTT	CASRTGGKLNQPQHF
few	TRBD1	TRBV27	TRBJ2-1	TGTGCCAGCAGTCGGGACAGCCCCGTTTCCTACAATGAGCAGTTCTTC	CASSRDSPVSYNEQFF
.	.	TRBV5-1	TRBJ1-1	TGCGCCAGCAGCCCCAGGGGCGGGACAAACACTGAAGCTTTCTTT	CASSPRGGTNTEAFF
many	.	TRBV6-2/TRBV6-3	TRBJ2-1	TGTGCCAGCAGTTACCCCGACTCCGGCGCCAATGAGCAGTTCTTC	CASSYPDSGANEQFF
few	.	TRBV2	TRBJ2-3	TGTGCCAGCAGCCCTATGGGCTATGGGGCCACAGATACGCAGTATTTT	CASSPMGYGATDTQYF
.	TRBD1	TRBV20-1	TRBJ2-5	TGCAGTGCTCTATCTGGGACAGGGAAAGAGACCCAGTACTTC	CSALSGTGKETQYF
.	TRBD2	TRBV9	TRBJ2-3	TGTGCCAGCAGCGTAGTGGTCTCGGGGGGGCCCTCAGATACGCAGTATTTT	CASSVVVSGGPSDTQYF
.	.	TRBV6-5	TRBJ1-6	TGTGCCAGCAGTTACTCGATCTACGGCGGTGGTATTAATTCACCCCTCCACTTT	CASSYSIYGGGINSPLHF
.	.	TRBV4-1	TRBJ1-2	TGCGCCAGCAGCACAGTCAGGAGCTTAGTTGGCTACACCTTC	CASSTVRSLVGYTF
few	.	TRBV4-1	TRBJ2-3	TGCGCCAGCAGCAAGGGGGGACTACCCGCAGATACGCAGTATTTT	CASSKGGLPADTQYF
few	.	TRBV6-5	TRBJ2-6	TGTGCCAGCTGGGGTGGGGGGACGGCTGGGGCCAACGTCCTGACTTTC	CASWGGGTAGANVLTF
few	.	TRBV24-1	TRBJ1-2	TGTGCCACCAGTGATCTGACAGTAAACTATGGCTACACCTTC	CATSDLTVNYGYTF
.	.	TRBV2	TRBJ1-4	TGTGCCAGCACTCGGGGGCGTAATGAAAAACTGTTTTTT	CASTRGRNEKLFF
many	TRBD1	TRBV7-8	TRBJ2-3	TGTGCCAGCAGCTTAGGGACAGGGAACACAGATACGCAGTATTTT	CASSLGTGNTDTQYF
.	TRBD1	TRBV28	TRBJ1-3	TGTGCCAGCAGAAACAGGGGGTCCAGAAACACCATATATTTT	CASRNRGSRNTIYF
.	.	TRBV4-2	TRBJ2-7	TGTGCCAGCAGCCCGGCCCAGAATCAGTACTTC	CASSPAQNQYF
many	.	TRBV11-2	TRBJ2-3	TGTGCCAGCAGCTTATCGGGGGGCGGTGATACGCAGTATTTT	CASSLSGGGDTQYF
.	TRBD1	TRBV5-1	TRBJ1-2	TGCGCCAGCAGCTTGGTCGGACAGGGGGCCTATGGCTACACCTTC	CASSLVGQGAYGYTF
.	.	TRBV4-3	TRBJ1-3	TGCGCCAGCAGCCAAGACAGGGCCATTGGAAACACCATATATTTT	CASSQDRAIGNTIYF
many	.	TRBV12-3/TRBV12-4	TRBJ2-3	TGTGCCAGCAGCCCAGGGGCGGGTACGCAGTATTTT	CASSPGAGTQYF
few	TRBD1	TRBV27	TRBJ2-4	TGTGCCAGCAGTTCTTGGACAGGGGGGAACATTCAGTACTTC	CASSSWTGGNIQYF
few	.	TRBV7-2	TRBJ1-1	TGTGCCAGCAGCTTGCTCCCAGGCACTGAAGCTTTCTTT	CASSLLPGTEAFF
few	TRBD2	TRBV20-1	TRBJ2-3	TGCAGTGCTAGTCTCGGGGGGGCAGATACGCAGTATTTT	CSASLGGADTQYF
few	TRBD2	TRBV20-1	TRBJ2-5	TGCAGTGCTAGAGAGCCAGCGGGGGGGCTGGAGACCCAGTACTTC	CSAREPAGGLETQYF
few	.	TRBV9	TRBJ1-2	TGTGCCAGCAGCCTGGCGGGGCAGAAAGACGGCTACACCTTC	CASSLAGQKDGYTF
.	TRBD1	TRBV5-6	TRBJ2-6	TGTGCCAGCAGCTTGCCCGACAGGGGCTCTGGGGCCAACGTCCTGACTTTC	CASSLPDRGSGANVLTF
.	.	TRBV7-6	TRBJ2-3	TGTGCCAGCAGCTTAGGGCGCCCAGGGGCGGGAGCAGATACGCAGTATTTT	CASSLGRPGAGADTQYF
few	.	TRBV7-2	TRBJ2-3	TGTGCCAGCAGCGACACTAGCCTTACGCAGTATTTT	CASSDTSLTQYF
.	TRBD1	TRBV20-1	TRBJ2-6	TGCAGTGCTAGGAGGGACAGGGCTGGGGCCAACGTCCTGACTTTC	CSARRDRAGANVLTF
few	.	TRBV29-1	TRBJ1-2	TGCAGCGGAACCACAGGGAACGGTGGCTACACCTTC	CSGTTGNGGYTF
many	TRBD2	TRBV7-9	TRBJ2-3	TGTGCCAGCAGCTTAGTCGGAACTAGCGGGGGCACAGATACGCAGTATTTT	CASSLVGTSGGTDTQYF
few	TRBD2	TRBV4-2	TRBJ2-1	TGTGCCAGCAGCCAAACGATGAGCGGGGTATACAATGAGCAGTTCTTC	CASSQTMSGVYNEQFF
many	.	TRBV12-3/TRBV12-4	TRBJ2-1	TGTGCCAGCACTCGCTTGTCCTCTAGGATTGAGCAGTTCTTC	CASTRLSSRIEQFF
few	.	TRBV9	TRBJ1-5	TGTGCCAGCAGCTGGGACGGCTTAGAGCCCCAGCATTTT	CASSWDGLEPQHF
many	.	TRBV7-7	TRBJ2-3	TGTGCTAGCAGCTTAGACGGCCGCACAGATACGCAGTATTTT	CASSLDGRTDTQYF
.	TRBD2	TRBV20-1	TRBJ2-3	TGCAGTTGTCTAGCGGGAGGCACAGATACGCAGTATTTT	CSCLAGGTDTQYF
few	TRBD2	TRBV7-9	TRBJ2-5	TGTGCCAGCAGCTTAATGGGGGGGGATCAAGAGACCCAGTACTTC	CASSLMGGDQETQYF
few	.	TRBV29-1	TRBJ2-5	TGCAGCGCCAGGAGGAAAGAGACCCAGTACTTC	CSARRKETQYF
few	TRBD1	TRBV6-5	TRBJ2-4	TGTGCCAGCAGCCTCGACAGGGTAAACATTCAGTACTTC	CASSLDRVNIQYF